Below are 26 T cell receptor beta chains sequenced from a single sample in a study of shared clonotypes between healthy human individuals. The table came from immunoSEQ multiplex PCR; TCRdb's copy has only in-frame clones and leaves some out. The table records over a million clones, 75% to 85% of them present only once. Sequences were obtained from memory CD4+ T cells from PBMCs. Subset denoted: CD45RA-negative fraction. The receptors come from a man younger than 35 in good health. Some clones in this sample may be carry-over from other donors' samples.

A single count supports this clone. The CDR3 loop reads CASSMNSGSGSYNEQFF. CDR3 nucleotide sequence: TGCGCCAGCAGCATGAATAGCGGGAGCGGGTCCTACAATGAGCAGTTCTTC. This chain joins TRBV4-1 and TRBJ2-1, with 9 bases that match TRBD2. Germline lookup yields CDR1 MGHRA and CDR2 YSYEKL. Trimming cost V 5 bases and J 1 base; bases outside gene matches: 9. The CDR3 sequence is 17 residues long.

Details on this clone: This could be a read error, since a much larger clone is one nucleotide away. The genes are TRBV5-6 and TRBJ2-6; D ambiguous. The CDR3 has 15 residues. Germline V gene data show CDR1 as SGHDT and CDR2 as YYEEEE. V was shortened by 0 bases and J by 0 bases, with 4 bases between the two germline ends. The CDR3 sequence: CASSLEGSGANVLTF. The CDR3 bases are TGTGCCAGCAGCTTGGAGGGCTCTGGGGCCAACGTCCTGACTTTC.

J is TRBJ1-1 and V is TRBV28; maybe TRBD1 (5 bases). The germline CDR1 and CDR2 sequences are MDHEN and SYDVKM. The V end was cut by 4 bases, the J end by 1 base, with 10 bases between. This CDR3 is built from 14 residues. CDR3 protein: CASSSDSWNTEAFF. The CDR3 DNA sequence: TGTGCCAGCAGTTCCGACAGTTGGAACACTGAAGCTTTCTTT. Full variable domain (missing parts from reference TRBV28 and TRBJ1-1): DVKVTQSSRYLVKRTGEKVFLECVQDMDHENMFWYRQDPGLGLRLIYFSYDVKMKEKGDIPEGYSVSREKKERFSLILESASTNQTSMYLCASSSDSWNTEAFFGQGTRLTVV.

The chain combines TRBV6-6 with TRBJ2-7; D may be TRBD2 (6 bases). This CDR3 is 14 amino acids long. Germline V lookup: CDR1 MNHNY, CDR2 SVGAGI (reference sequence). V lost 2 bases, J lost 2 bases, and 10 bases lay in between. CDR3 residues: CASSYGGITYEQYF. The CDR3, as DNA: TGTGCCAGCAGTTACGGCGGGATTACCTACGAGCAGTACTTC.

The gene calls are TRBV7-2 and TRBJ2-2; the D gene is possibly TRBD1 (6 bases). Germline V gene sequence: CDR1 SGHTA, CDR2 FQGNSA. V was clipped by 5 bases and J by 1 base, with 14 bases between them. This CDR3 comprises 16 residues. This chain's CDR3 is CASSRRADRNTGELFF. CDR3 DNA: TGTGCCAGCAGCCGGCGCGCGGACAGGAACACCGGGGAGCTGTTTTTT.

In this sample, this clone turned up once. The V gene is TRBV11-2, the J gene TRBJ1-4; tentatively, D is TRBD1 (5 bases). The CDR3 runs 18 residues. V lost 5 bases to trimming and J lost 0 bases, with 19 bases between them. CDR1 and CDR2 (germline): SGHAT, FQNNGV. CDR3 sequence reads: CASSPSSTETSTNEKLFF. CDR3 coding DNA: TGTGCCAGCAGCCCAAGTTCGACAGAGACCTCAACTAATGAAAAACTGTTTTTT.

The V gene is TRBV30, the J gene TRBJ1-2, with TRBD1 matching over 9 bases. The V gene end was trimmed by 3 bases and the J gene end by 3 bases; junction bases not matched to a gene: 8. Germline V lookup: CDR1 GTSNPN, CDR2 SVGIG (reference sequence). The CDR3 consists of 15 residues. CDR3 nucleotides: TGTGCCTGGAGCTGGGACAGGGATGGGGACTATGGCTACACCTTC. Translated, it gives CAWSWDRDGDYGYTF.

The V gene is TRBV4-2, the J gene TRBJ2-3, with 7 bases fitting TRBD2. J was trimmed by 3 bases and V by 1 base; bases with no gene match: 4. CDR3 size: 15 residues. Germline CDR1 LGHNA, CDR2 YNFKEQ. The CDR3 here is CASSQAGGSTDTQYF. The CDR3 region has the DNA TGTGCCAGCAGCCAAGCGGGAGGATCGACAGATACGCAGTATTTT.

V usage is TRBV28 and J usage is TRBJ2-5, with no clear D. The CDR3 spans 12 residues. The V end was cut by 5 bases, the J end by 4 bases, with 8 bases between. The germline V gene has CDR1 MDHEN and CDR2 SYDVKM. The CDR3 DNA sequence: TGTGCCAGCAGTCCGCCCTTAGAGACCCAGTACTTC. This sequence encodes CASSPPLETQYF.

This clone was seen more than once but under ten times. This CDR3 reads CASSPTGGSNNEQFF. The CDR3 coding sequence is TGTGCCAGCAGCCCCACGGGCGGGAGTAACAATGAGCAGTTCTTC. The rearrangement uses TRBV4-2 and TRBJ2-1; TRBD2 matches 7 bases. Germline V gene data show CDR1 as LGHNA and CDR2 as YNFKEQ. CDR3 size: 15 residues. Trimming at V came to 4 bases and at J to 5 bases, leaving 8 bases not matched to a gene.

This clone was seen once. V and J are TRBV9 and TRBJ2-2; 10 bases fit TRBD2. The CDR3 contains 16 residues. The V gene end was trimmed by 2 bases and the J gene end by 6 bases; junction bases not matched to a gene: 7. Germline CDR1 SGDLS, CDR2 YYNGEE. In DNA, the CDR3 is TGTGCCAGCAGCGTCGCGACCCTAGCGGGAGCCGGGGAGCTGTTTTTT. Encoded protein: CASSVATLAGAGELFF.

The chain couples TRBV7-3 to TRBJ2-3; 10 bases are a match to TRBD2. The germline gives CDR1 SGHTA, CDR2 FQGTGA. Trimming at V came to 5 bases and at J to 4 bases, leaving 3 bases not matched to a gene. The CDR3 is 14 amino acids. This CDR3 reads CASSRTSGSDTQYF. CDR3 nucleotide sequence: TGTGCCAGCAGCCGGACTAGCGGCTCAGATACGCAGTATTTT.

The V gene is TRBV4-2, the J gene TRBJ2-1, with D maybe TRBD1 (6 bases). Germline CDR1 reads LGHNA; CDR2 reads YNFKEQ. V lost 0 bases, J lost 2 bases, and 11 bases lay in between. The CDR3 totals 16 residues. This CDR3 is CASSQDLWDTYNEQFF. The CDR3 nucleotides read TGTGCCAGCAGCCAAGATCTATGGGACACCTACAATGAGCAGTTCTTC.

The V and J genes are TRBV28 and TRBJ1-2; 10 positions agree with TRBD1. The V gene's germline CDR1 is MDHEN and CDR2 SYDVKM. This CDR3 comprises 14 residues. Trimming removed 6 bases from V and 2 bases from J; junction bases left unmatched: 3. The CDR3 sequence is CASRGTGVNYGYTF. CDR3 DNA: TGTGCCAGCAGAGGGACAGGGGTAAACTATGGCTACACCTTC.

The V call is TRBV4-3, the J call TRBJ2-1; possibly TRBD1 or TRBD2 for D (6 bases each). V dropped 4 bases and J dropped 3 bases, with 13 bases sitting between them. CDR1 LGHNA and CDR2 YSLEER come from the germline V gene. This CDR3 is built from 15 residues. The CDR3 DNA follows: TGCGCCAGCAGCCCCGGTGGGGGGCGCTACAATGAGCAGTTCTTC. It is translated as CASSPGGGRYNEQFF.

This chain links TRBV27 with TRBJ1-2, with 9 positions matching TRBD1. There are 15 residues in the CDR3. Germline lookup yields CDR1 MNHEY and CDR2 SMNVEV (reference sequence). With 2 bases clipped from V and 3 bases from J, the junction kept 4 bases outside the gene matches. The CDR3 is CASSLAGTGYYGYTF. CDR3 coding DNA: TGTGCCAGCAGTTTAGCCGGGACAGGGTACTATGGCTACACCTTC.

The chain combines TRBV29-1 with TRBJ1-2, with unresolved D. Germline CDR1 reads SQVTM; CDR2 reads ANQGSEA. The CDR3 spans 12 residues. With 3 bases removed from V and 7 bases from J, the gap between germline ends came to 12 bases. In nucleotides, the CDR3 is TGCAGCGTTGACCCTACCGTCAGTGGCTACACCTTC. Protein product: CSVDPTVSGYTF.

In this sample, this clone turned up once. The chain uses TRBV28 and TRBJ1-2; D may be TRBD1 (6 bases). CDR1 is MDHEN, CDR2 SYDVKM, per germline. The CDR3 extends over 15 amino acids. V was clipped by 4 bases and J by 2 bases, with 14 bases between them. CDR3 sequence: CASSSDSTGNYGYTF. In DNA, the CDR3 is TGTGCCAGCAGTTCCGATTCGACAGGAAACTATGGCTACACCTTC.

This clone was counted only a few times. The chain uses TRBV5-1 and TRBJ1-3, with D perhaps TRBD1 (5 bases). The CDR3 totals 15 residues. The germline gives CDR1 SGHRS, CDR2 YFSETQ. V lost 4 bases to trimming and J lost 0 bases, with 11 bases between them. The CDR3 region has the DNA TGCGCCAGCAGCCGGGACGTCGTCTCTGGAAACACCATATATTTT. This translates into CASSRDVVSGNTIYF.

The CDR3, as DNA: TGTGCCAGCAGCTTTGTAGGAACTGAAGCTTTCTTT. As protein: CASSFVGTEAFF. The chain carries TRBV7-6 and TRBJ1-1; the D is unclear. The CDR3 runs 12 residues. Germline V CDR1 and CDR2: SGHVS, FNYEAQ. V lost 3 bases and J 5 bases, leaving 7 bases between the germline ends.

This rearrangement joins TRBV6-6 to TRBJ1-2; TRBD1 might be the D (6 bases). This CDR3 region has 15 residues. The V end was cut by 8 bases, the J end by 8 bases, with 24 bases between. In germline, CDR1 is MNHNY, CDR2 SVGAGI (reference sequence). The CDR3, as DNA: TGTGCCAGCCGCGGGGGGCTACAATCATGGTCCGGCTACACCTTC. Translation gives CASRGGLQSWSGYTF.

This chain links TRBV27 with TRBJ2-1, with D maybe TRBD2 (6 bases). This CDR3 comprises 16 residues. Germline V CDR1 and CDR2: MNHEY, SMNVEV (reference sequence). The V end was cut by 2 bases, the J end by 0 bases, with 11 bases between. CDR3 bases: TGTGCCAGCAGTTTAGAGCGGGCAAGCTCCTACAATGAGCAGTTCTTC. It translates to CASSLERASSYNEQFF.

The chain has TRBV7-9 and TRBJ1-1; D remains unclear. Germline lookup yields CDR1 SEHNR and CDR2 FQNEAQ (reference sequence). Between the trimmed V and J ends, which lost 4 bases and 7 bases, there was a span of 10 bases. The CDR3 loop spans 12 amino acids. This chain's CDR3 is CASSSRRFEAFF. CDR3 sequence (DNA): TGTGCCAGCAGCTCCAGGCGTTTTGAAGCTTTCTTT.

The V gene is TRBV7-2, the J gene TRBJ1-3, with no clear D. This CDR3 is 16 amino acids long. The V and J ends lost 2 bases and 0 bases respectively, with 11 bases between them. Germline V gene sequence: CDR1 SGHTA, CDR2 FQGNSA. The CDR3 region is CASSLNTGSSGNTIYF. Written as DNA, the CDR3 is TGTGCCAGCAGCTTAAACACTGGAAGCTCTGGAAACACCATATATTTT.

This chain joins TRBV5-1 and TRBJ1-2; TRBD1 agrees at 7 bases. This CDR3 is 14 amino acids long. The V segment lost 1 base and the J segment 3 bases; nucleotides outside the gene matches: 3. The V gene's germline CDR1 is SGHRS and CDR2 YFSETQ. The CDR3 DNA follows: TGCGCCAGCAGCTTGATCACAGGGGACTATGGCTACACCTTC. This gives the protein CASSLITGDYGYTF.

The rearrangement links TRBV5-1 to TRBJ1-3; no clear D. Per germline, CDR1 SGHRS and CDR2 YFSETQ. The V and J ends lost 3 bases and 0 bases respectively, with 4 bases between them. The CDR3 spans 13 residues. The CDR3 DNA is TGCGCCAGCAGCTGGGCCTCTGGAAACACCATATATTTT. Translating it yields CASSWASGNTIYF.